This T cell receptor beta chain was recovered during a study of HIV-infected children after antiretroviral therapy interruption. Study in general: All children had CD4+ count above 500 and viral load below 50 copies/ml. EBV and CMV exposure was recorded in most children. Findings and limits, study-wide: After interruption, shared-triplet CDR3 clustering rose in a few patients.

This clonotype was counted many times. The antigen is not known. CDR3 length: 14 residues. Trimming left V 3 bases short and J 3 bases short, with 12 bases between. Indicated treatment: PENTA 11 planned treatment interruption arm or continuous ART arm. A 3' RACE protocol on RNA, with unique molecular identifiers, produced the TCR library. One entry per CDR3 protein, called by TCRdb with MiXCR from the 3' RACE reads. The sample holds 4,000 to 4,500 distinct CDR3 sequences, approximately 4.8% seen once. The chain recombines TRBV12-3 or TRBV12-4 with TRBJ2-7; no clear D. This clonotype was obtained from a pool of human donors with HIV. The material was CD45RO+ CD8+ T cells from PBMCs, pooled from several time points, obtained from a donor given antiretroviral therapy, either interrupted or continuous. As to subset: memory CD8+ CD45RO+ CD45RA- T cells. The CDR3 bases are TGTGCCAGCAGTTTGGTACTTTATGACTACGAGCAGTACTTC. Amino acid sequence: CASSLVLYDYEQYF.